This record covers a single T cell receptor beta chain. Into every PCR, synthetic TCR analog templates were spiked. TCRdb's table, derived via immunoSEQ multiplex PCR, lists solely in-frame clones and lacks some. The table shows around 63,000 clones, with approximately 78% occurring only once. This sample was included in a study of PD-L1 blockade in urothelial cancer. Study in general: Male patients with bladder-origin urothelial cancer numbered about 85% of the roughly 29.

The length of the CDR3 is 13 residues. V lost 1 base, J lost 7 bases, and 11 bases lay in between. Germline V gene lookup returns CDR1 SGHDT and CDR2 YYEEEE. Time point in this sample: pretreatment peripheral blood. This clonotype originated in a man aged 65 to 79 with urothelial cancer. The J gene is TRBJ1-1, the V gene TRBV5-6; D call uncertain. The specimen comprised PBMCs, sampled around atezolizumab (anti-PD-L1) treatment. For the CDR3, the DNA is TGTGCCAGCAGCTTGTTGGTCGGGAATGAAGCTTTCTTT. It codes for CASSLLVGNEAFF.